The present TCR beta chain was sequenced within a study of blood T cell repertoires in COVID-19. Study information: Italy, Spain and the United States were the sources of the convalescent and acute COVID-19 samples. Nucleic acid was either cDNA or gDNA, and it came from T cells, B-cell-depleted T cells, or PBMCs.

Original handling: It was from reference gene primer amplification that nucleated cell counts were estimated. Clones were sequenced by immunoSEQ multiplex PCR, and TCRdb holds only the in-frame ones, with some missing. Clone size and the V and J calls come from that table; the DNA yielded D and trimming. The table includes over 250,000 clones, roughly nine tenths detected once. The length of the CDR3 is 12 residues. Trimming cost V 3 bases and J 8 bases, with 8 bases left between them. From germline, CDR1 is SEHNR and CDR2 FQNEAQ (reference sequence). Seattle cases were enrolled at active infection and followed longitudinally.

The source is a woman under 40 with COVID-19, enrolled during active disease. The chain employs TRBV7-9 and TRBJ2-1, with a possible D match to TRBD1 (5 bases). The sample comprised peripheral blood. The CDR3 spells CASSFQGDEQFF. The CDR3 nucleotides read TGTGCCAGCAGCTTCCAGGGCGATGAGCAGTTCTTC.